This T cell receptor beta chain was sequenced for a study of CD8+ T cells in alopecia areata. With respect to this clone: The identical CDR3 is also encoded by other nucleotide sequences in the sample.

The sample's treatment: oral pan-JAK inhibitor, 5-10 mg twice daily. cDNA prepared by RNA extraction and subsequent reverse transcription served as the template for sequencing. The table came from immunoSEQ multiplex PCR; TCRdb's copy has only in-frame clones and leaves some out. The table shows about 190,000 clones, with 58% occurring only once. Deletions cut 1 base from V and 0 bases from J, with 7 bases between. Germline CDR1 reads SEHNR; CDR2 reads FQNEAQ (reference sequence). CDR3 length: 14 amino acids. The sequences come from CD8+ T cells sorted from blood, collected at week 24, from a patient treated with tofacitinib. The sequence was collected from a human donor with alopecia areata. The chain carries TRBV7-9 and TRBJ2-7; D remains ambiguous. The CDR3 DNA follows: TGTGCCAGCAGCTTAGAGGGAAGCTCCTACGAGCAGTACTTC. Its protein is CASSLEGSSYEQYF.